This note documents a single T cell receptor beta chain sequence. Its antigen is unknown. The repertoire was sequenced with immunoSEQ multiplex PCR; TCRdb's copy has only in-frame clones and lacks some. The table includes tens of thousands of clones, 85% to 90% detected once. The entry originates in a study of T cell responses to AZD1222 COVID-19 vaccine. Study-wide results and caveats: The study identified only 6 or 7 AZD1222 recipients as seropositive at baseline. White British donors predominated, females outnumbered males, and clonal diversity was possibly underestimated. Spike-specific TCR breadth and depth both grew after two AZD1222 doses.

This CDR3 contains 15 residues. Germline values: CDR1 SNHLY, CDR2 FYNNEI. Trimming stripped 5 bases from V and 5 bases from J, with 18 bases between. Sequencing used peripheral blood, obtained 28 days after the second AZD1222 dose. This chain uses TRBV2 with TRBJ2-5; D possibly corresponds to TRBD2 (5 bases). The receptor comes from an adult who received the AZD1222 COVID-19 vaccine. The chain's CDR3 is CASSLATSGTETQYF. In DNA form, the CDR3 reads TGTGCCAGCAGTCTCGCTACAAGCGGAACGGAGACCCAGTACTTC.